This section outlines one T cell receptor beta chain sequence together with its context. This specimen comes from a study of T cells expressing NK-cell markers. On the study more broadly: Investigators obtained TCR beta repertoires from sorted CD3+CD56+NKG2C+, CD3+CD56+NKG2C- and CD3+CD56-NKG2C+ T cells.

5'RACE template switching with UMIs generated TCR beta cDNA. TCRdb reprocessed the 5' RACE reads and stores each CDR3 protein as one record, lacking DNA. The sample totals about half a million distinct CDR3 sequences. CDR1 and CDR2 (germline): SGHVS, FQNEAQ. The CDR3 runs to 12 residues. The TCR originated in a woman aged 45-65 years in good health. This chain links TRBV7-8 with TRBJ2-2; as DNA is missing, the TRBD2 call by TCRdb cannot be tested. Sequencing input: blood T cells: a sorted CD56 or NKG2C T cell subset, CD4+ or CD8+ T cells, or bulk PBMC T cells (not recorded which). CDR3 sequence reads: CASCLVSGELFF.